The rows below give T cell receptor beta chains drawn from one sample of a study of T cell repertoires in cytomegalovirus infection. Their antigen targets remain unknown. Each CDR3 protein is one row after TCRdb ran MiXCR on the reads. Among roughly 700,000 distinct CDR3 sequences listed, around 35% were seen once. Sequenced material: cultured PBMCs, taken from culture after CMV antigen stimulation. These TCRs come from a human donor in good health (CMV status not recorded). Some clones in this sample may be carry-over from other donors' samples. Each CDR3 is given with its conserved first and last residue. A D gene is named only where the DNA matches it firmly. Size tells how often a clone was seen (once, few, many) or the class of an expanded clone, and some rows leave it out.

J gene	V gene	D gene	clone size	CDR3 protein	CDR3 DNA
TRBJ1-2	TRBV6-1	TRBD1	few	CAISGTGSYTF	TGTGCCATCTCCGGGACAGGGTCCTACACCTTC
TRBJ2-4	TRBV28	-	-	CASRGVLAKNIQYF	TGTGCCAGCAGAGGGGTACTTGCCAAAAACATTCAGTACTTC
TRBJ2-5	TRBV5-1	-	-	CASSPDSLVTQYF	TGCGCCAGCAGCCCAGACAGTTTGGTGACCCAGTACTTC
TRBJ2-1	TRBV19	-	-	CASSSAGNLYNEQFF	TGTGCCAGTAGTTCCGCCGGGAACCTCTACAATGAGCAGTTCTTC
TRBJ1-2	TRBV4-3	-	few	CASSLDRGTHYYTF	TGCGCCAGCAGCCTAGACCGGGGGACCCATTACTACACCTTC
TRBJ1-5	TRBV7-9	-	few	CASSLGEQGPQHF	TGTGCCAGCAGCTTAGGAGAACAGGGGCCCCAGCATTTT
TRBJ2-5	TRBV7-2	-	-	CASSLADGFRGFRETQYF	TGTGCCAGCAGCTTAGCTGACGGTTTTCGAGGGTTCCGAGAGACCCAGTACTTC
TRBJ2-7	TRBV14	-	-	CASSLRAGNEQYF	TGTGCCAGCAGCCTCCGAGCAGGTAACGAGCAGTACTTC
TRBJ1-2	TRBV11-2	TRBD1	few	CASSLERDRVEGYTF	TGTGCCAGCAGCTTAGAAAGGGACAGGGTGGAAGGCTACACCTTC
TRBJ2-1	TRBV2	-	-	CASSVEGQGNEQFF	TGTGCCAGCAGTGTGGAGGGTCAGGGCAATGAGCAGTTCTTC
TRBJ2-2	TRBV10-3	-	few	CAISHTTGAGELFF	TGTGCCATCAGTCACACTACAGGAGCTGGGGAGCTGTTTTTT
TRBJ2-3	TRBV11-2	-	-	CASSLLSRRSGQGNTQYF	TGTGCCAGCAGCTTATTATCAAGGAGGTCCGGACAAGGAAATACGCAGTATTTT
TRBJ2-7	TRBV7-2	-	-	CASSPLSGVSYEQYF	TGTGCCAGCAGCCCCCTCTCCGGGGTCTCCTACGAGCAGTACTTC
TRBJ2-7	TRBV7-8	-	few	CASSLAVSGDYEQYF	TGTGCCAGCAGCTTAGCGGTTAGCGGAGACTACGAGCAGTACTTC
TRBJ1-4	TRBV6-5	-	-	CASSYGRTNEKLFF	TGTGCCAGCAGTTACGGCAGGACTAATGAAAAACTGTTTTTT
TRBJ1-1	TRBV19	TRBD1	-	CASSGTGVGTEAFF	TGTGCCAGTAGTGGAACAGGGGTGGGCACTGAAGCTTTCTTT
TRBJ1-1	TRBV24-1	TRBD1	many	CATSGQGDTEAFF	TGTGCCACCAGTGGACAGGGTGACACTGAAGCTTTCTTT
TRBJ2-7	TRBV5-4	-	-	CASSLGTITDEQYF	TGTGCCAGCAGCTTGGGGACTATCACGGACGAGCAGTACTTC
TRBJ2-4	TRBV7-2	-	many	CASSLGGRDIQYF	TGTGCCAGCAGCTTAGGGGGTCGGGACATTCAGTACTTC
TRBJ2-5	TRBV4-1	-	-	CASSPIGETQYF	TGCGCCAGCAGCCCGATTGGGGAGACCCAGTACTTC
TRBJ2-3	TRBV15	TRBD2	-	CATAYGRALIDTQYF	TGTGCCACCGCATACGGGAGGGCCCTCATAGATACGCAGTATTTT
TRBJ1-1	TRBV20-1	-	-	CSAREGGAEAFF	TGCAGTGCTAGAGAAGGGGGGGCTGAAGCTTTCTTT
TRBJ2-5	TRBV7-8	-	few	CASSLMGQKETQYF	TGTGCCAGCAGCCTAATGGGGCAGAAAGAGACCCAGTACTTC
TRBJ1-2	TRBV19	-	-	CASSPTRHYGYTF	TGTGCCAGTAGTCCGACTCGACACTATGGCTACACCTTC
TRBJ2-1	TRBV4-1	TRBD2	-	CASSQGGRSSYNEQFF	TGCGCCAGCAGCCAAGGCGGGAGGAGCTCCTACAATGAGCAGTTCTTC
TRBJ1-2	TRBV7-2	-	-	CASSLGPIANYGYTF	TGTGCCAGCAGCTTAGGGCCAATAGCTAACTATGGCTACACCTTC
TRBJ1-5	TRBV6-2/TRBV6-3	-	few	CASSWTYSNQPQHF	TGTGCCAGCAGTTGGACTTATAGCAATCAGCCCCAGCATTTT
TRBJ2-1	TRBV19	-	-	CASSNDERVGNEQFF	TGTGCCAGTAGTAACGATGAGCGGGTGGGGAATGAGCAGTTCTTC
TRBJ2-7	TRBV7-2	-	-	CASSRGGLYEQYF	TGTGCCAGCAGCCGCGGAGGACTCTACGAGCAGTACTTC
TRBJ2-3	TRBV24-1	TRBD2	-	CATSDPGTSGSAMDTQYF	TGTGCCACCAGTGATCCCGGGACTAGCGGTTCTGCGATGGATACGCAGTATTTT
TRBJ1-1	TRBV6-5	-	few	CASRTLGTEAFF	TGTGCCAGCAGAACCCTGGGCACTGAAGCTTTCTTT
TRBJ1-6	TRBV7-2	TRBD1	-	CASSPTGAASPLHF	TGTGCCAGCAGCCCTACAGGGGCGGCTTCACCCCTCCACTTT
TRBJ2-7	TRBV7-2	-	once	CASSAPGASYEQYF	TGTGCCAGCAGCGCGCCCGGGGCCTCCTACGAGCAGTACTTC
TRBJ1-4	TRBV7-3	-	-	CASGKDGEKLFF	TGTGCCAGCGGGAAGGATGGGGAAAAACTGTTTTTT
TRBJ2-5	TRBV6-2/TRBV6-3	-	few	CASRPPLGSSEYQETQYF	TGTGCCAGCAGACCACCTCTTGGGTCTAGCGAATACCAAGAGACCCAGTACTTC
TRBJ2-5	TRBV20-1	-	-	CSARDSQALATQYF	TGCAGTGCTAGAGATAGCCAGGCGCTGGCGACCCAGTACTTC
TRBJ2-7	TRBV20-1	-	few	CSAADSTYEQYF	TGCAGTGCCGCCGACTCGACCTACGAGCAGTACTTC
TRBJ2-5	TRBV7-2	-	once	CASSLFLQDTQYF	TGTGCCAGCAGCTTATTTTTGCAAGATACGCAGTATTTC
TRBJ1-1	TRBV7-8	-	many	CASSTKRSNTEAFF	TGTGCCAGCAGCACGAAACGGAGTAACACTGAAGCTTTCTTT
TRBJ2-4	TRBV7-2	TRBD1	many	CASSFAGTGEVHF	TGTGCCAGCAGCTTCGCCGGGACAGGCGAGGTCCACTTC
TRBJ1-2	TRBV19	-	few	CASRSGSWARDYGYTF	TGTGCCAGTCGCTCCGGATCATGGGCGCGGGACTATGGCTACACCTTC
TRBJ2-7	TRBV2	-	once	CASLRYEQYF	TGTGCCAGCCTACGCTACGAGCAGTACTTC